This TCR beta chain stems from a study of tumor and adjacent non-tumor tissue in lung cancer. Study overall: The patients, 10 or so men and 4 or 5 women, were about 30 to 85 with stage I to III disease. Study outcomes and limitations: In normal lung, the top 100 clones were significantly more dominant than in tumor. Significantly higher TCR diversity was found in tumor than normal lung.

Turning to this clonotype: Antigen: not known. One end of the junction varies from germline; a read error may be responsible.

Three rounds of nested PCR, following a modified ARM-PCR protocol, produced the TCRbeta library. MiXCR, applied by TCRdb to the multiplex PCR reads, yields one record per CDR3 protein. The sample includes some 51,000 distinct CDR3 sequences, 64% of them seen just once. The CDR3 is 15 residues long. CDR1 is MNHEY and CDR2 is SVGAGI in the germline V gene. The template was RNA from unsorted bulk tissue. This non-tumor lung sample came from over 3 cm beyond the tumor edge. The sample consisted of distant non-tumor lung tissue. The V call is TRBV6-5, the J call TRBJ2-3; maybe TRBD1 (5 bases). The TCR was taken from a woman in her 70s with non-small cell lung cancer. CDR3 DNA sequence: TGTACCAGCAGTTCAGGGCGTGAGAGCACAGATACGCAGTATTTT. This translates into CTSSSGRESTDTQYF.